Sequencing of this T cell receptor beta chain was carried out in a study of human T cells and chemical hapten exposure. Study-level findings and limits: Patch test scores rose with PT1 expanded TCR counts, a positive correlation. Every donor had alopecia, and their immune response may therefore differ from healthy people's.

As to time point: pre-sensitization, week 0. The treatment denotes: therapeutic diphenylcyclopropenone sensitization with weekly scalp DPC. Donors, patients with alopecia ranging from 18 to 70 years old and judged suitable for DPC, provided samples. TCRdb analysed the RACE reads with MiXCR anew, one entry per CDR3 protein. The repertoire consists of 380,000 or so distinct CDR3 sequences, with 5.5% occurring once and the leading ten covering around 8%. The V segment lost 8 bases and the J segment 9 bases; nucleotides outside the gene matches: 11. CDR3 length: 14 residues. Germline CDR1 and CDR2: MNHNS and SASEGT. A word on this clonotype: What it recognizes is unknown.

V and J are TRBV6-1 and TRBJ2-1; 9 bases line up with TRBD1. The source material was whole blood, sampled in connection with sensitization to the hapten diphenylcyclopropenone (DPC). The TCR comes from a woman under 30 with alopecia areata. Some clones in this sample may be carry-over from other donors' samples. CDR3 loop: CASLTTGTGTEQFF. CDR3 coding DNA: TGTGCCAGCCTGACCACCGGGACAGGGACTGAGCAGTTCTTC.